The 32 T cell receptor beta chains in this list originate from one sample, sequenced in a study of T cell responses to AZD1222 COVID-19 vaccine. The assay was immunoSEQ multiplex PCR, and TCRdb's table has in-frame clones only and misses some. The data hold 75,000 to 95,000 clones, with approximately 81% observed a single time. Sequencing was performed on peripheral blood, taken 28 days after the second AZD1222 dose. The receptor set was obtained from an adult who received the AZD1222 COVID-19 vaccine.

The rearrangement links TRBV7-6 to TRBJ2-1, with TRBD2 matching 8 bases. After removal of 2 bases from V and 7 bases from J, the junction contained 7 bases not matched to a gene. Germline CDR1 and CDR2: SGHVS and FNYEAQ. There are 15 residues in the CDR3. CDR3 in amino acids: CASSLRSGGNNEQFF. CDR3 in DNA: TGTGCCAGCAGCTTACGGAGCGGGGGAAATAATGAGCAGTTCTTC.

The V call is TRBV5-4, the J call TRBJ2-1, with 10 bases matching TRBD2. The germline gives CDR1 SGHNT, CDR2 YYREEE (reference sequence). The CDR3 length is 15 residues. V lost 4 bases, J lost 4 bases, and 5 bases stayed unmatched. CDR3 sequence: CASSATSGRYNEQFF. CDR3 DNA: TGTGCCAGCAGCGCGACTAGCGGGCGATACAATGAGCAGTTCTTC.

The J gene is TRBJ2-7, the V gene TRBV2, with 8 bases that match TRBD2. V shed 7 bases, J shed 2 bases, and the junction held 10 bases outside the gene matches. The CDR3 loop spans 15 amino acids. Germline V gives CDR1 SNHLY, CDR2 FYNNEI. CDR3 sequence reads: CASNRGGLTPYEQYF. CDR3 DNA sequence: TGTGCCAGCAATCGCGGGGGGCTGACACCCTACGAGCAGTACTTC.

The rearrangement joins TRBV30 to TRBJ1-2; D may be TRBD1 (5 bases). The germline V gene encodes CDR1 GTSNPN and CDR2 SVGIG (reference sequence). V lost 2 bases to trimming and J lost 7 bases, with 8 bases between them. CDR3 length: 11 amino acids. CDR3: CAWSRRGGYTF. For the CDR3, the DNA is TGTGCCTGGAGTAGAAGGGGTGGCTACACCTTC.

V and J are TRBV7-8 and TRBJ1-6, with unresolved D. The germline V gene encodes CDR1 SGHVS and CDR2 FQNEAQ. This CDR3 region has 15 residues. The V and J ends lost 2 bases and 7 bases respectively, with 12 bases between them. The CDR3 region has the DNA TGTGCCAGCAGCTTAAGTGGGCGGAAGAATTCACCCCTCCACTTT. Its protein is CASSLSGRKNSPLHF.

CDR3 protein: CASSLWKSLPLGSYGYTF. As DNA, the CDR3 is TGTGCCAGCAGTTTATGGAAGTCGCTACCACTAGGGAGCTATGGCTACACCTTC. The V and J genes are TRBV28 and TRBJ1-2; D ambiguous. Germline values: CDR1 MDHEN, CDR2 SYDVKM. V dropped 0 bases and J dropped 4 bases, with 21 bases sitting between them. This CDR3 contains 18 residues.

The chain combines TRBV21-1 with TRBJ1-2; TRBD1, as called in the table, went unchecked against the DNA. TRBV21-1 constitutes a pseudogene. This CDR3 spans 13 amino acids. Written as DNA, the CDR3 is TGTGCCACGACTGGGACAGACCCATATCGCTACACCTTC. It encodes CATTGTDPYRYTF.

For the CDR3, the DNA is TGTGCCACCAGTGAGTCAGGGAGCGGCTACACCTTC. It specifies CATSESGSGYTF. This chain links TRBV24-1 with TRBJ1-2; the D gene is possibly TRBD1 (5 bases). The CDR3 spans 12 residues. V lost 4 bases and J lost 8, with 10 bases in between. Germline-derived CDR1 and CDR2 are KGHDR and SFDVKD.

CDR3 DNA sequence: TGTGCCAGTAGTATGGGGCAGGGCGGTCAGCCCCAGCATTTT. This gives the protein CASSMGQGGQPQHF. The chain links TRBV19 to TRBJ1-5; D perhaps matches TRBD1 (5 bases). V lost 3 bases and J 6 bases, leaving 12 bases between the germline ends. Germline CDR1 and CDR2: LNHDA and SQIVND (reference sequence). The CDR3 is 14 amino acids.

The chain has TRBV28 and TRBJ1-6; the D is unclear. CDR1 MDHEN and CDR2 SYDVKM come from the germline V gene. The CDR3 loop spans 13 amino acids. The V gene lost 7 bases and the J gene lost 8 bases, with 12 bases spanning the gap. Here the CDR3 DNA reads TGTGCCAGCATAAGTGACGGGGATTCACCCCTCCACTTT. Encoded protein: CASISDGDSPLHF.

V and J are TRBV20-1 and TRBJ2-1, with 14 bases lining up with TRBD2. This CDR3 has 18 residues. Germline CDR1 DFQATT, CDR2 SNEGSKA (reference sequence). V lost 3 bases, J lost 5 bases, and 12 bases stayed unmatched. CDR3 sequence reads: CSASGAGLAGVLHNEQFF. The DNA of the CDR3 is TGCAGTGCTAGTGGGGCGGGACTAGCGGGAGTACTACACAATGAGCAGTTCTTC.

The chain links TRBV3-1 (or the pseudogene TRBV3-2) to TRBJ2-5, with 12 bases fitting TRBD2. The CDR3 has 21 residues. The germline V gene encodes CDR1 LGHDT and CDR2 YNNKEL (reference sequence). Trimming at V came to 0 bases and at J to 0 bases, leaving 14 bases not matched to a gene. The CDR3 spells CASSQDIPGLAGGFYQETQYF. CDR3 coding DNA: TGTGCCAGCAGCCAAGATATCCCGGGGCTAGCGGGGGGGTTTTACCAAGAGACCCAGTACTTC.

The gene calls are TRBV5-1 and TRBJ2-2; D is unclear. The germline V gene encodes CDR1 SGHRS and CDR2 YFSETQ. Trimming pared 2 bases from V and 6 bases from J, leaving 11 bases between. CDR3 size: 14 residues. CDR3 loop: CASSLGFGAGELFF. In DNA form, the CDR3 reads TGCGCCAGCAGCTTAGGGTTTGGGGCCGGGGAGCTGTTTTTT.

The chain is built from TRBV7-9 and TRBJ1-5, with D unresolved. This CDR3 region has 14 residues. The V end lost 5 bases, the J end lost 4 bases, and 12 bases lay between the germline ends. Germline V gene sequence: CDR1 SEHNR, CDR2 FQNEAQ (reference sequence). In DNA form, the CDR3 reads TGTGCCAGCAGCGAAGGGTTGGGGAATCAGCCCCAGCATTTT. This codes for CASSEGLGNQPQHF.

V and J are TRBV20-1 and TRBJ1-5; D remains ambiguous. This CDR3 has 15 amino acids. CDR1 and CDR2 from the germline V gene are DFQATT and SNEGSKA (reference sequence). The V end lost 3 bases, the J end lost 2 bases, and 14 bases lay between the germline ends. The DNA for the CDR3 is TGCAGTGCTAGTATAAGTGGACCGGGCAATCAGCCCCAGCATTTT. Translated, it gives CSASISGPGNQPQHF.

This clone occurred once. V usage is TRBV29-1 and J usage is TRBJ2-7; TRBD2 matches at 14 bases. This CDR3 has 15 residues. Germline V lookup: CDR1 SQVTM, CDR2 ANQGSEA. V gave up 2 bases and J gave up 4 bases; unmatched junction bases: 4. The CDR3 region is CSVETGTSGSYEQYF. DNA of the CDR3: TGCAGCGTTGAAACCGGGACTAGCGGGAGTTACGAGCAGTACTTC.

The rearrangement links TRBV10-1 to TRBJ2-7; D gene ambiguous. This CDR3 comprises 14 residues. With 0 bases removed from V and 1 base from J, the gap between germline ends came to 7 bases. The germline V gene has CDR1 WNHNN and CDR2 SYGVQD (reference sequence). CDR3: CASSESTASYEQYF. CDR3 DNA sequence: TGCGCCAGCAGTGAGTCGACTGCATCCTACGAGCAGTACTTC.

The J gene is TRBJ2-7, the V gene TRBV5-1, with 7 bases identical to TRBD1. V trimming: 4 bases; J trimming: 1 base; junction bases outside the gene matches: 20. This CDR3 spans 19 amino acids. The V gene's germline CDR1 is SGHRS and CDR2 YFSETQ. The CDR3: CASSQVGDSRVPTSYEQYF. CDR3 coding DNA: TGCGCCAGCAGCCAGGTCGGGGACAGTCGTGTCCCGACATCCTACGAGCAGTACTTC.

The rearrangement links TRBV5-1 to TRBJ2-3; D is perhaps TRBD2 (6 bases). CDR3 length: 14 amino acids. V lost 4 bases, J lost 13 bases, and 22 bases lay in between. Per germline, CDR1 SGHRS and CDR2 YFSETQ. CDR3 amino acids: CASSPTLAMEYKYF. The DNA of the CDR3 is TGCGCCAGCAGCCCGACCCTAGCGATGGAATATAAGTATTTT.

The rearrangement links TRBV5-5 to TRBJ2-7; 14 bases align to TRBD2. Trimming at V came to 4 bases and at J to 1 base, leaving 1 base not matched to a gene. CDR1 and CDR2 (germline): SGHKS, YYEKEE (reference sequence). This CDR3 is built from 15 residues. The CDR3 nucleotides are TGTGCCAGCAGCGGGACTAGCGGGAGTTCCTACGAGCAGTACTTC. Its translation: CASSGTSGSSYEQYF.

In DNA form, the CDR3 reads TGTGCCAGCAGCCAAGGAGACTGGACAGGGTTGAATGAAAAACTGTTTTTT. It encodes CASSQGDWTGLNEKLFF. The chain carries TRBV4-2 and TRBJ1-4; 8 nucleotides align to TRBD1. V shed 1 base and J 5 bases; nucleotides not matched to a gene: 9. CDR1 LGHNA and CDR2 YNFKEQ come from the germline V gene. This CDR3 region has 17 residues.

The J gene is TRBJ2-7, the V gene TRBV11-2; unclear D gene. The CDR3 is made up of 11 amino acids. The germline CDR1 and CDR2 sequences are SGHAT and FQNNGV. V was clipped by 0 bases and J by 5 bases, with 2 bases between them. CDR3 loop: CASSLEDEQYF. CDR3 nucleotide sequence: TGTGCCAGCAGCTTAGAGGACGAGCAGTACTTC.

The chain has TRBV12-3 or TRBV12-4 and TRBJ1-1, with unresolved D. The CDR3 has 12 residues. Trimming shortened V by 7 bases and J by 6 bases, and 12 bases separated the two germline ends. CDR3 nucleotides: TGTGCCAGCAATCTGTATGGCGCTGAAGCTTTCTTT. Translated: CASNLYGAEAFF.

This sequence joins TRBV18 and TRBJ2-7; D is unresolved. This CDR3 comprises 13 residues. The germline V gene has CDR1 KGHSH and CDR2 LQKENI. The V end lost 2 bases, the J end lost 2 bases, and 7 bases lay between the germline ends. CDR3 amino acids: CASSPGLPYEQYF. The CDR3 DNA reads as TGTGCCAGCTCACCAGGGCTTCCCTACGAGCAGTACTTC.

V usage is TRBV6-5 and J usage is TRBJ1-5; a weak D match, TRBD1 (6 bases). This CDR3 spans 13 amino acids. V gave up 6 bases and J gave up 3 bases, with 9 bases separating them. Germline values: CDR1 MNHEY, CDR2 SVGAGI. In DNA, the CDR3 is TGTGCCAGCAGGTACAGGGACAATCAGCCCCAGCATTTT. As protein: CASRYRDNQPQHF.

V usage is TRBV7-8 and J usage is TRBJ1-1; D remains ambiguous. CDR1 SGHVS and CDR2 FQNEAQ come from the germline V gene. Trimming removed 6 bases from V and 1 base from J, with 24 bases in between. CDR3 length: 18 amino acids. CDR3 loop: CASSLRTASGFRNTEAFF. The CDR3 bases are TGTGCCAGCAGTCTAAGGACGGCCTCGGGATTCAGGAACACTGAAGCTTTCTTT.

This rearrangement joins TRBV15 to TRBJ2-1; the D is unclear. V lost 5 bases and J lost 2, with 7 bases in between. CDR1 is LNHNV, CDR2 YYDKDF, per germline (reference sequence). This CDR3 has 13 amino acids. The CDR3, as DNA: TGTGCCACCAGCTCTGTACCCTACAATGAGCAGTTCTTC. Translating it yields CATSSVPYNEQFF.

This clone was detected only once. V gene TRBV29-1 combines with J gene TRBJ1-1; D not certain. This CDR3 comprises 15 residues. V was trimmed by 5 bases and J by 1 base, leaving 17 bases between them. CDR1 and CDR2 from the germline V gene are SQVTM and ANQGSEA. CDR3 sequence reads: CSVRASGRENTEAFF. The CDR3 coding sequence is TGCAGCGTTAGGGCCTCCGGCCGGGAGAACACTGAAGCTTTCTTT.

This chain joins TRBV5-1 and TRBJ1-3; tentative D call: TRBD1 (5 bases). The germline CDR1 and CDR2 sequences are SGHRS and YFSETQ. The CDR3 sequence is 14 residues long. Trimming cost V 0 bases and J 4 bases, with 8 bases left between them. CDR3 sequence reads: CASSLGWDGNTIYF. The CDR3, as DNA: TGCGCCAGCAGCTTGGGATGGGACGGAAACACCATATATTTT.

V gene TRBV9 combines with J gene TRBJ2-3; D may be TRBD2 (5 bases). V lost 3 bases to trimming and J lost 5 bases, with 13 bases between them. The germline V gene encodes CDR1 SGDLS and CDR2 YYNGEE. This CDR3 region has 14 residues. The CDR3 nucleotides are TGTGCCAGCAGCGCGAGGCCCGGGGTAGATACGCAGTATTTT. Protein: CASSARPGVDTQYF. Full variable domain (remainder filled in from reference TRBV9 and TRBJ2-3): DSGVTQTPKHLITATGQRVTLRCSPRSGDLSVYWYQQSLDQGLQFLIQYYNGEERAKGNILERFSAQQFPDLHSELNLSSLELGDSALYFCASSARPGVDTQYFGPGTRLTVL.

V usage is TRBV6-4 and J usage is TRBJ1-1, with a tentative D call TRBD1 (5 bases). Germline CDR1 and CDR2: MRHNA and SNTAGT. The CDR3 totals 17 residues. V was clipped by 0 bases and J by 0 bases, with 14 bases between them. CDR3 DNA: TGTGCCAGCAGTGACTCGATGCTGGGGGGTTTGAACACTGAAGCTTTCTTT. It codes for CASSDSMLGGLNTEAFF.

The chain uses TRBV10-1 and TRBJ2-1, with TRBD1 as a possible D gene (6 bases). The germline V and J ends were trimmed by 0 bases and 7 bases, with 10 bases remaining between them. CDR1 is WNHNN and CDR2 is SYGVQD in the germline V gene (reference sequence). The CDR3 extends over 14 amino acids. This CDR3 reads CASSESGRGNEQFF. CDR3 sequence (DNA): TGCGCCAGCAGTGAGTCGGGCAGGGGAAATGAGCAGTTCTTC.